This is a list of T cell receptor beta chains from one sample in a study of cytomegalovirus exposure and HLA in healthy donors. Produced via immunoSEQ multiplex PCR; TCRdb's table is partial and in-frame only. The sample yields 200,000 or so clones, 76% seen once. Sequencing was done on a sample of PBMCs. The receptors were sampled from a man younger than 30 in good health and CMV-seronegative. Each CDR3 is given with its conserved first and last residue.

J gene: TRBJ1-2; V gene: TRBV27; CDR3 protein: CASSVGQAAYGYTF
J gene: TRBJ2-7; V gene: TRBV5-1; CDR3 protein: CASSLGPGTGFYEQYF
J gene: TRBJ2-7; V gene: TRBV5-1; CDR3 protein: CASSLYGTQHEQYF
J gene: TRBJ2-2; V gene: TRBV10-3; CDR3 protein: CAISEGGGELFF
J gene: TRBJ1-4; V gene: TRBV9; CDR3 protein: CASSTGDSGEKLFF
J gene: TRBJ2-5; V gene: TRBV7-8; CDR3 protein: CASSLGQGETQYF
J gene: TRBJ2-7; V gene: TRBV28; CDR3 protein: CASSLFTTGVEQYF
J gene: TRBJ2-3; V gene: TRBV14; CDR3 protein: CASSLEGLGADTQYF
J gene: TRBJ1-3; V gene: TRBV28; CDR3 protein: CASGPDRGRRNTIYF
J gene: TRBJ2-2; V gene: TRBV5-6; CDR3 protein: CASSSGLAGGELFF
J gene: TRBJ2-1; V gene: TRBV7-2; CDR3 protein: CASSLGLAFNEQFF
J gene: -; V gene: TRBV11-3; CDR3 protein: CASSLRQGNEQYF
J gene: TRBJ1-4; V gene: TRBV6-1; CDR3 protein: CASSPRGHASEKLFF
J gene: TRBJ2-5; V gene: TRBV5-1; CDR3 protein: CASGLETGLGETQYF
J gene: TRBJ1-2; V gene: TRBV5-1; CDR3 protein: CASRYKAGGIDSGYTF
J gene: TRBJ1-1; V gene: TRBV7-8; CDR3 protein: CASSLVGGGTEAFF
J gene: TRBJ2-2; V gene: TRBV25-1; CDR3 protein: CASSEFSGTSNTGELFF
J gene: TRBJ2-3; V gene: TRBV4-1; CDR3 protein: CASSPLAGIADTQYF
J gene: TRBJ2-7; V gene: TRBV25-1; CDR3 protein: CASSAGTGYEQYF
J gene: TRBJ2-1; V gene: TRBV5-1; CDR3 protein: CASSLATEYNEQFF
J gene: TRBJ1-1; V gene: TRBV29-1; CDR3 protein: CSVEVTAEAFF
J gene: TRBJ1-2; V gene: TRBV4-1; CDR3 protein: CASSQARQGQGYTF
J gene: TRBJ1-2; V gene: TRBV28; CDR3 protein: CASRTGDTSEGYTF
J gene: TRBJ2-7; V gene: TRBV28; CDR3 protein: CASMEGPPGGQYF
J gene: TRBJ2-5; V gene: TRBV7-8; CDR3 protein: CASSWGTAQETQYF
J gene: TRBJ2-1; V gene: TRBV2; CDR3 protein: CASSGTSGILSNEQFF
J gene: TRBJ2-7; V gene: TRBV6-1; CDR3 protein: CASSEVEGGTYEQYF
J gene: TRBJ2-1; V gene: TRBV10-1; CDR3 protein: CASSSGLAGKYEQFF
J gene: TRBJ1-2; V gene: TRBV12-5; CDR3 protein: CASGLVRVGGGYTF
J gene: TRBJ2-3; V gene: TRBV4-2; CDR3 protein: CASSQSAVSTDTQYF
J gene: TRBJ2-7; V gene: TRBV10-3; CDR3 protein: CAIMATTQSGEQYF
J gene: TRBJ1-3; V gene: TRBV6-1; CDR3 protein: CASSELPGEGNTIYF
J gene: TRBJ1-4; V gene: TRBV28; CDR3 protein: CASSFHQLNEKLFF
J gene: TRBJ2-5; V gene: TRBV29-1; CDR3 protein: CSVPRGGGRETQYF
J gene: TRBJ2-7; V gene: TRBV18; CDR3 protein: CASSPSSGTFYEQYF
J gene: TRBJ2-6; V gene: TRBV2; CDR3 protein: CASTGGAGANVLTF
J gene: TRBJ1-1; V gene: TRBV30; CDR3 protein: CAWSYRTDTEAFF
J gene: TRBJ2-7; V gene: TRBV10-2; CDR3 protein: CASSDKRESNEQYF
J gene: TRBJ2-2; V gene: TRBV5-8; CDR3 protein: CAVPYTGQGYTGELFF
J gene: TRBJ1-2; V gene: TRBV4-1; CDR3 protein: CASSEDGDYGYTF
J gene: TRBJ1-3; V gene: TRBV5-1; CDR3 protein: CASSQGSGNTIYF
J gene: TRBJ1-5; V gene: TRBV6-5; CDR3 protein: CASSIQGGSNQPQHF
J gene: TRBJ1-1; V gene: TRBV25-1; CDR3 protein: CASSESRLHEAFF
J gene: TRBJ1-1; V gene: TRBV2; CDR3 protein: CASRRQGPEAFF
J gene: TRBJ2-7; V gene: TRBV29-1; CDR3 protein: CSVEHSSLSGEQYF
J gene: TRBJ2-7; V gene: TRBV25-1; CDR3 protein: CASSERGSRTYEQYF